Listed below are T cell receptor beta chains from one sample, sequenced in a study of blood T cell repertoires in COVID-19. Profiled with immunoSEQ multiplex PCR; TCRdb holds only in-frame clones, not every one. This sample has 290,000 or so clones, with just over 90% found just once. The sample consisted of peripheral blood. All receptors derive from a woman under 40 with COVID-19, enrolled during active disease. CDR3s include the opening cysteine and the closing phenylalanine or tryptophan. Where a row states a size, it is once, few, many or the class of an expanded clone; other rows omit it.

J gene	clone size	V gene	CDR3 protein
TRBJ1-1	NA	TRBV9	CASSERGGSTEAFF
TRBJ1-1	NA	TRBV24-1	CATSDSQGGANTEAFF
TRBJ2-7	once	TRBV4-1	CASSQTGDEQYF
TRBJ1-5	NA	TRBV30	CAWSSSSNSNQPQHF
TRBJ1-1	NA	TRBV27	CASSFIRPDRGQNTEAFF
TRBJ1-3	NA	TRBV3-1/TRBV3-2	CASSLQGAGGNTIYF
TRBJ2-7	NA	TRBV5-4	CASSLVTGTGGYEQYF
TRBJ2-5	once	TRBV5-6	CASSLVFGAGGYQETQYF
TRBJ1-4	NA	TRBV6-7	CASSYRSYGQGVTNEKLFF
TRBJ2-2	NA	TRBV29-1	CSVSSGTGSPGELFF
TRBJ1-2	NA	TRBV10-2	CASSDFRDRGGYGYTF
TRBJ2-7	NA	TRBV7-9	CASSRLGDGTASYEQYF
TRBJ2-1	NA	TRBV4-1	CASSPYLSGRSYNEQFF
TRBJ1-1	once	TRBV10-2	CASSPFPTYFPEAFF
TRBJ1-1	medium-sized	TRBV6-5	CASSYLAVNTEAFF
TRBJ1-1	NA	TRBV6-6	CASSQGGNTEAFF
TRBJ2-1	few	TRBV29-1	CSVDGRWLGEQFF
TRBJ2-1	NA	TRBV28	CASSLLRGGEQFF
TRBJ1-1	NA	TRBV2	CASSVDSEAFF
TRBJ2-3	NA	TRBV7-3	CASSLGADTQYF
TRBJ1-1	once	TRBV18	CASSPYLEGWHTEAFF
TRBJ1-6	NA	TRBV5-1	CASSLGTDAGPLHF
TRBJ2-1	NA	TRBV11-3	CASSLRTGVGNEQFF
TRBJ1-2	NA	TRBV6-5	CASSYLRGGYGYTF
TRBJ1-1	NA	TRBV28	CASSLLPGNTEAFF
TRBJ1-2	NA	TRBV3-1/TRBV3-2	CASSHTGLGGYTF
TRBJ1-6	NA	TRBV6-5	CASSNRGNSPLHF
TRBJ1-2	NA	TRBV2	CASSRSGRDDSYGYTF
TRBJ2-1	NA	TRBV5-1	CASSLERGGRANNEQFF